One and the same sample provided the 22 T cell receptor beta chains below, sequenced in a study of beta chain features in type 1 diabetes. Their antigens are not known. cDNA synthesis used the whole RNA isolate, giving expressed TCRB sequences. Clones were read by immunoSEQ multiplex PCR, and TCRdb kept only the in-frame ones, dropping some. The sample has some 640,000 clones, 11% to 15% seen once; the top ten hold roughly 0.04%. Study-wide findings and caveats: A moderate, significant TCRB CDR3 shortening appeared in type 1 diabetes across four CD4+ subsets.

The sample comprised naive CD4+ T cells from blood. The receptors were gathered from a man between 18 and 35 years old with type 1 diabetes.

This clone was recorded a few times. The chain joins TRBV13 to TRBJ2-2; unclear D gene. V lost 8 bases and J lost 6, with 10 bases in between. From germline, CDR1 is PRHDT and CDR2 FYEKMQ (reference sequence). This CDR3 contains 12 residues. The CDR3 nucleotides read TGTGCCAGCGGAACGCTACCCGGGGAGCTGTTTTTT. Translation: CASGTLPGELFF.

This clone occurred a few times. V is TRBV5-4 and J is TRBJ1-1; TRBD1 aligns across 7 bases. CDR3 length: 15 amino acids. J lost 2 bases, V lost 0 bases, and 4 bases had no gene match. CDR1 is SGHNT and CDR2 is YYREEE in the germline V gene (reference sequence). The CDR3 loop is CASSLATGVNTEAFF. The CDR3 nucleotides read TGTGCCAGCAGCTTGGCTACAGGGGTAAACACTGAAGCTTTCTTT.

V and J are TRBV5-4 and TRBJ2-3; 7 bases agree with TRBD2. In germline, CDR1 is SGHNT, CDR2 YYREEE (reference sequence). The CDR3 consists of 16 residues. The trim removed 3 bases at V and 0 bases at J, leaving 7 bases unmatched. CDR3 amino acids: CASSSTSVFSTDTQYF. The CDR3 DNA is TGTGCCAGCAGCTCAACTAGCGTATTTAGCACAGATACGCAGTATTTT.

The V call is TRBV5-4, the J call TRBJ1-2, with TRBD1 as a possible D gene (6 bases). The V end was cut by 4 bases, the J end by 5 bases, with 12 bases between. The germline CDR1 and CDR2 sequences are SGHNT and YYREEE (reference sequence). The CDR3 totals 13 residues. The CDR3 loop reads CASSPKGGYGYTF. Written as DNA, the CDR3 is TGTGCCAGCAGCCCCAAGGGGGGGTATGGCTACACCTTC.

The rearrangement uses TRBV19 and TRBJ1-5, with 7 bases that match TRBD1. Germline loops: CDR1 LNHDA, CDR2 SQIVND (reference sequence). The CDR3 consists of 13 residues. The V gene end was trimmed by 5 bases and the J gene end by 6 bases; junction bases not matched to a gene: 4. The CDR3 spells CASSQGGSQPQHF. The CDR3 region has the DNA TGTGCCAGTAGTCAAGGGGGCAGTCAGCCCCAGCATTTT.

Here the CDR3 DNA reads TGTGCCAGCCGCCTTGGGGGGGAATTCCAGTTCTTC. Protein: CASRLGGEFQFF. The chain joins TRBV2 to TRBJ2-1; TRBD2 matches at 7 bases. The germline CDR1 and CDR2 sequences are SNHLY and FYNNEI. V trimming: 8 bases; J trimming: 13 bases; junction bases outside the gene matches: 11. The CDR3 length is 12 residues.

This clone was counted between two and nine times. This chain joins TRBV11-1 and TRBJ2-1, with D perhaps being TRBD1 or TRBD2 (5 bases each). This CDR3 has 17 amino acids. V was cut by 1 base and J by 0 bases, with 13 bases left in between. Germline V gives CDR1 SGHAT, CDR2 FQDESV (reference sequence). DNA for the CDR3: TGTGCCAGCAGCTTAGTATGGGGGATGTTCTCCTACAATGAGCAGTTCTTC. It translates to CASSLVWGMFSYNEQFF.

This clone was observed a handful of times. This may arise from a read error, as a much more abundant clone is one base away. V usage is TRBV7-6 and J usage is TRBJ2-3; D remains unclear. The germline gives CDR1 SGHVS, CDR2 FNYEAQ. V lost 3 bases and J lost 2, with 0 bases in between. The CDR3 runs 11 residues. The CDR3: CASSFTDTQYF. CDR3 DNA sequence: TGTGCCAGCAGCTTCACAGATACGCAGTATTTT.

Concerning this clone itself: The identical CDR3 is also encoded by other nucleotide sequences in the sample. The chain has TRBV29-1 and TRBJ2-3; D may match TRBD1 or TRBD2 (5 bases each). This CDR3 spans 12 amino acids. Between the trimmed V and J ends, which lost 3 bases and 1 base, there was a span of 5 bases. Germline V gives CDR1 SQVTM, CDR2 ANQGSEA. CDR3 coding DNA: TGCAGCGTTGAGGGGGGCACAGATACGCAGTATTTT. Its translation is CSVEGGTDTQYF.

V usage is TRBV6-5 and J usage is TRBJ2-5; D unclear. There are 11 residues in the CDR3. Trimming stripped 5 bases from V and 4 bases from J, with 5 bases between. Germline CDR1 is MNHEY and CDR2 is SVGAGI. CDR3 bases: TGTGCCAGCAGTAGCCGAGAGACCCAGTACTTC. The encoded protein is CASSSRETQYF.

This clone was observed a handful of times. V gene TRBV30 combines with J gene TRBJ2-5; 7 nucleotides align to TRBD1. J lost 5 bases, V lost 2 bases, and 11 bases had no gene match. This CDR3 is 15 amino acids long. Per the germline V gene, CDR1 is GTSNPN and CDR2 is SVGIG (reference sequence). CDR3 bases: TGTGCCTGGAGTACCCGGACAGGCCGCCAGGAGACCCAGTACTTC. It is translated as CAWSTRTGRQETQYF.

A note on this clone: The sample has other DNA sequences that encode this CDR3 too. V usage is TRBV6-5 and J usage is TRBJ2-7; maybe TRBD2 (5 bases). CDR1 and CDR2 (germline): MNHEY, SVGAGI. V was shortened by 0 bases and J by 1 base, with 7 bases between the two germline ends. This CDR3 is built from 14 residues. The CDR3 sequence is CASSYSSGSYEQYF. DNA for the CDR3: TGTGCCAGCAGTTACTCATCGGGGTCCTACGAGCAGTACTTC.

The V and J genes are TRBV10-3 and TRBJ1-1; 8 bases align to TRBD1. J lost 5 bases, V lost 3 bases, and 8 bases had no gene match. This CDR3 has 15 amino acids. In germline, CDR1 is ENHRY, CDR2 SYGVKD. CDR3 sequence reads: CAISESNRGRTEAFF. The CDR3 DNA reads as TGTGCCATCAGTGAATCTAACAGGGGGAGAACTGAAGCTTTCTTT.

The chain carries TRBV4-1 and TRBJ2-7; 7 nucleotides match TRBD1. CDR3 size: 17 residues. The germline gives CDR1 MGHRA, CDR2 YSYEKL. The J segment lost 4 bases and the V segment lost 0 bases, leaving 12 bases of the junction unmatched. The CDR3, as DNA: TGCGCCAGCAGCCAAGATTTTGGAACAGGGGTTCTTTACGAGCAGTACTTC. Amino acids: CASSQDFGTGVLYEQYF.

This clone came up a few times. CDR3 bases: TGTGCCAGCAGTTACTCTGGGACTTCACAAGAGACCCAGTACTTC. Translated, it gives CASSYSGTSQETQYF. The chain joins TRBV6-6 to TRBJ2-5, with D possibly matching TRBD2 (6 bases). Trimming took 0 bases from V and 2 from J, leaving 10 bases between them. CDR3 length: 15 residues. The V gene's germline CDR1 is MNHNY and CDR2 SVGAGI (reference sequence).

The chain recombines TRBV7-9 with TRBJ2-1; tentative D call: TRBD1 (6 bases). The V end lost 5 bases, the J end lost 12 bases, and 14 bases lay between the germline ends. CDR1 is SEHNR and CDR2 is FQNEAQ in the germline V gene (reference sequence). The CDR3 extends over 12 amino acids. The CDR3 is CASSAEQGRQFF. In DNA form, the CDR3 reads TGTGCCAGCAGCGCCGAACAGGGACGGCAGTTCTTC.

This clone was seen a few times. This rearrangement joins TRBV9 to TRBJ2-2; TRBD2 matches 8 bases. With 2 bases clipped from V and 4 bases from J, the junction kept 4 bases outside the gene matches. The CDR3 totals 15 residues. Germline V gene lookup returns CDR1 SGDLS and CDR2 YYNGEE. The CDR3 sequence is CASSVGTSSTGELFF. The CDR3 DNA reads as TGTGCCAGCAGCGTCGGGACTAGTTCCACCGGGGAGCTGTTTTTT.

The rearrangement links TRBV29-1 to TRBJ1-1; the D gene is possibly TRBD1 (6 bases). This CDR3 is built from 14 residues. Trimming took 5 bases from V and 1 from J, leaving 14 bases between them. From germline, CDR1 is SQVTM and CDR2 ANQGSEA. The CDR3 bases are TGCAGCGTTACCGTAGGAGGGGGGAACACTGAAGCTTTCTTT. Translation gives CSVTVGGGNTEAFF.

The DNA of the CDR3 is TGTGCCAGCAGCGGTACTAGCGGGAGCACCGGGGAGCTGTTTTTT. Encoded protein: CASSGTSGSTGELFF. This chain connects TRBV5-4 to TRBJ2-2; 11 nucleotides agree with TRBD2. Trimming removed 4 bases from V and 4 bases from J; junction bases left unmatched: 3. CDR3 size: 15 residues. CDR1 and CDR2 from the germline V gene are SGHNT and YYREEE (reference sequence). The variable domain in full, with the rest retrieved from reference TRBV5-4 and TRBJ2-2, is ETGVTQSPTHLIKTRGQQVTLRCSSQSGHNTVSWYQQALGQGPQFIFQYYREEENGRGNFPPRFSGLQFPNYSSELNVNALELDDSALYLCASSGTSGSTGELFFGEGSRLTVL.

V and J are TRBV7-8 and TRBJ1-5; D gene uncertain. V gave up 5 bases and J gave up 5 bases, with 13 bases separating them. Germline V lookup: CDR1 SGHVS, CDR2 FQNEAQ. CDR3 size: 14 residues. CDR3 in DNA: TGTGCCAGCAGCCTAGTACCGAGGGATCAGCCCCAGCATTTT. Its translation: CASSLVPRDQPQHF.

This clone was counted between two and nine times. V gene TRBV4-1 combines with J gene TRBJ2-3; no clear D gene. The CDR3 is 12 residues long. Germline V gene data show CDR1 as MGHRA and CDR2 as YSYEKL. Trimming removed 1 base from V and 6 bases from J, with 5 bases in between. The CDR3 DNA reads TGCGCCAGCAGCCAAGTTTACGATACGCAGTATTTT. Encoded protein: CASSQVYDTQYF.

The DNA for the CDR3 is TGTGCCAGCGGGACAGCTGGAAACACCATATATTTT. Protein sequence: CASGTAGNTIYF. The gene calls are TRBV9 and TRBJ1-3; TRBD1 aligns across 7 bases. The CDR3 loop spans 12 amino acids. J gave up 2 bases and V 7 bases, and 0 bases lay outside the gene matches. Per germline, CDR1 SGDLS and CDR2 YYNGEE.